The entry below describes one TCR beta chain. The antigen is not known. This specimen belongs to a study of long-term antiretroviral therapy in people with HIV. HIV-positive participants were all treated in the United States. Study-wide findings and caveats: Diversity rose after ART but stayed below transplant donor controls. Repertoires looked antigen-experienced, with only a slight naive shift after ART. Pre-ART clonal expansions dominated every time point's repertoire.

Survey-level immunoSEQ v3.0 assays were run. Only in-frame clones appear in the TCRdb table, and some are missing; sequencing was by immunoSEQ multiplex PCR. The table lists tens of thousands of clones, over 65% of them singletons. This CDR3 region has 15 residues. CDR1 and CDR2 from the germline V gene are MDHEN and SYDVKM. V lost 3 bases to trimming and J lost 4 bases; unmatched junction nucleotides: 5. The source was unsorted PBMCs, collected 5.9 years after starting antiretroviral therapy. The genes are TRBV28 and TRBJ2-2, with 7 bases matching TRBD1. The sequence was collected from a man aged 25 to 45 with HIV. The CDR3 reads CASSLSHRGTGELFF. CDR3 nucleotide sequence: TGTGCCAGCAGTTTGTCGCACAGGGGCACCGGGGAGCTGTTTTTT.